The 22 T cell receptor beta chains presented below share a single source sample, sequenced in a study of radiation and T cells in renal cell carcinoma. The repertoire was sequenced with immunoSEQ multiplex PCR; TCRdb's copy has only in-frame clones and lacks some. In the table there are tens of thousands of clones, around four fifths of which are singletons. Sample time point: blood 4 weeks post-SBRT, at nephrectomy. Treatment denoted: 15 Gy SBRT to primary tumor, nephrectomy 4 weeks later. The specimen comprised blood, sampled from a patient whose treatment included radiotherapy and nephrectomy. Receptors were obtained from a woman in her seventies with renal cell carcinoma.

The rearrangement joins TRBV6-5 to TRBJ1-3; 12 bases are a match to TRBD1. This CDR3 comprises 15 residues. Germline values: CDR1 MNHEY, CDR2 SVGAGI. V trimming: 5 bases; J trimming: 8 bases; junction bases outside the gene matches: 7. The CDR3 nucleotides read TGTGCCAGCAGTCGTGGGACAGGGGGCCTGGACACCATATATTTT. This codes for CASSRGTGGLDTIYF.

This clone was counted between two and nine times. J is TRBJ1-2 and V is TRBV7-2; D is uncertain. The CDR3 covers 13 residues. The V gene lost 0 bases and the J gene lost 5 bases, with 7 bases spanning the gap. CDR1 is SGHTA and CDR2 is FQGNSA in the germline V gene. DNA of the CDR3: TGTGCCAGCAGCTTAGCGCCTGCATATGGCTACACCTTC. Protein product: CASSLAPAYGYTF.

The CDR3 coding sequence is TGCGCCAGCAGCCAACCGTGGACAGAAACCGGGGAGCTGTTTTTT. The encoded protein is CASSQPWTETGELFF. The chain has TRBV4-1 and TRBJ2-2, with D possibly matching TRBD1 (6 bases). This CDR3 spans 15 amino acids. CDR1 is MGHRA and CDR2 is YSYEKL in the germline V gene. V was cut by 2 bases and J by 5 bases, with 12 bases left in between.

The J gene is TRBJ2-3, the V gene TRBV6-1; D not resolved. Trimming pared 2 bases from V and 2 bases from J, leaving 5 bases between. Per germline, CDR1 MNHNS and CDR2 SASEGT. CDR3 length equals 13 residues. CDR3 loop: CASSERITDTQYF. In nucleotides, the CDR3 is TGTGCCAGCAGTGAACGGATCACAGATACGCAGTATTTT.

This chain connects TRBV7-6 to TRBJ2-2; 11 bases fit TRBD1. Germline trimming cut 6 bases from V and 4 bases from J; bases unmatched to any gene: 4. The CDR3 extends over 15 amino acids. The germline V gene encodes CDR1 SGHVS and CDR2 FNYEAQ. Written as DNA, the CDR3 is TGTGCCAGCAGGCCCGGGACAGGGGGCACCGGGGAGCTGTTTTTT. As protein: CASRPGTGGTGELFF.

The V call is TRBV18, the J call TRBJ1-1; D possibly corresponds to TRBD1 (5 bases). The germline V gene encodes CDR1 KGHSH and CDR2 LQKENI. The CDR3 extends over 13 amino acids. The V and J ends lost 2 bases and 7 bases respectively, with 11 bases between them. The CDR3 is CASSPSREFEAFF. CDR3 nucleotide sequence: TGTGCCAGCTCACCAAGCAGGGAGTTTGAAGCTTTCTTT.

The rearrangement links TRBV11-2 to TRBJ2-7; a weak D match, TRBD2 (5 bases). The CDR3 has 16 residues. V lost 5 bases to trimming and J lost 6 bases, with 23 bases between them. Germline CDR1 is SGHAT and CDR2 is FQNNGV. The CDR3 sequence: CASSPGFGRGDGEQYF. In DNA form, the CDR3 reads TGTGCCAGCAGCCCGGGATTCGGACGCGGAGATGGCGAGCAGTACTTC.

The chain carries TRBV27 and TRBJ1-2, with D tentatively TRBD1 (5 bases). Looked up from germline, CDR1 is MNHEY and CDR2 is SMNVEV (reference sequence). V was pared by 2 bases and J by 4 bases, with 8 bases between. The CDR3 consists of 13 residues. The CDR3 protein is CASSLDRGYGYTF. CDR3 bases: TGTGCCAGCAGTTTAGACAGAGGCTATGGCTACACCTTC.

The chain carries TRBV30 and TRBJ2-3, with 8 bases matching TRBD2. In germline, CDR1 is GTSNPN, CDR2 SVGIG (reference sequence). The CDR3 has 16 amino acids. The J segment lost 5 bases and the V segment lost 0 bases, leaving 10 bases of the junction unmatched. CDR3 sequence reads: CAWSVRSTGGLDTQYF. The CDR3 nucleotides read TGTGCCTGGAGTGTAAGGTCGACGGGAGGGTTAGATACGCAGTATTTT. The full variable domain, in which reference TRBV30 and TRBJ2-3 provide the parts outside the CDR3, is SQTIHQWPATLVQPVGSPLSLECTVEGTSNPNLYWYRQAAGRGLQLLFYSVGIGQISSEVPQNLSASRPQDRQFILSSKKLLLSDSGFYLCAWSVRSTGGLDTQYFGPGTRLTVL.

V usage is TRBV15 and J usage is TRBJ2-2; no reliable D call. The CDR3 spans 16 residues. Per germline, CDR1 LNHNV and CDR2 YYDKDF (reference sequence). The germline V and J ends were trimmed by 5 bases and 1 base, with 14 bases remaining between them. The CDR3 DNA is TGTGCCACCAGCCCCTTGACATTGGGGAACACCGGGGAGCTGTTTTTT. This translates into CATSPLTLGNTGELFF.

The V gene is TRBV12-5, the J gene TRBJ2-1, with D tentatively TRBD2 (5 bases). This CDR3 contains 14 residues. Trimming shortened V by 1 base and J by 7 bases, and 11 bases separated the two germline ends. Germline CDR1 is LGHNT and CDR2 is FRNRAP. The CDR3 bases are TGTGCTAGTGGTTTGGGGCTAGAGGGAAATGAGCAGTTCTTC. Translating gives CASGLGLEGNEQFF.

The genes are TRBV5-1 and TRBJ2-7, with 12 bases identical to TRBD1. The CDR3 is 18 residues long. The trim removed 0 bases at V and 0 bases at J, leaving 7 bases unmatched. Germline-derived CDR1 and CDR2 are SGHRS and YFSETQ. The CDR3 nucleotides read TGCGCCAGCAGCTTGGGAGGGACAGGGGGCCTCCACTCCTACGAGCAGTACTTC. It codes for CASSLGGTGGLHSYEQYF.

The rearrangement joins TRBV5-6 to TRBJ2-5, with TRBD2 identical over 8 bases. After removal of 2 bases from V and 0 bases from J, the junction contained 6 bases not matched to a gene. CDR1 and CDR2 from the germline V gene are SGHDT and YYEEEE. The CDR3 sequence is 16 residues long. CDR3 residues: CASSLERGMYQETQYF. In nucleotides, the CDR3 is TGTGCCAGCAGCTTAGAGCGGGGGATGTACCAAGAGACCCAGTACTTC. Combining the CDR3 with reference TRBV5-6 and TRBJ2-5 gives the whole variable domain DAGVTQSPTHLIKTRGQQVTLRCSPKSGHDTVSWYQQALGQGPQFIFQYYEEEERQRGNFPDRFSGHQFPNYSSELNVNALLLGDSALYLCASSLERGMYQETQYFGPGTRLLVL.

V is TRBV19 and J is TRBJ1-1, with a possible D match to TRBD1 (5 bases). CDR1 is LNHDA and CDR2 is SQIVND in the germline V gene (reference sequence). The CDR3 has 15 amino acids. V was trimmed by 0 bases and J by 1 base, leaving 9 bases between them. The CDR3 DNA sequence: TGTGCCAGTAGTATAGATCTGGGGACGAACACTGAAGCTTTCTTT. Translated, it gives CASSIDLGTNTEAFF.

This sequence joins TRBV11-2 and TRBJ2-7; the match to TRBD2 covers 13 bases. V shed 5 bases, J shed 6 bases, and the junction held 4 bases outside the gene matches. This CDR3 has 14 residues. Germline V gene lookup returns CDR1 SGHAT and CDR2 FQNNGV. CDR3 bases: TGTGCCAGCAGCCGCGGACTAGCGGGAGTCGAGCAGTACTTC. This encodes CASSRGLAGVEQYF.

J is TRBJ2-7 and V is TRBV27, with no clear D. The CDR3 is 9 residues long. In germline, CDR1 is MNHEY, CDR2 SMNVEV (reference sequence). The V gene lost 11 bases and the J gene lost 2 bases, with 4 bases spanning the gap. The chain's CDR3 is CAGTYEQYF. In DNA, the CDR3 is TGTGCCGGAACCTACGAGCAGTACTTC.

The chain employs TRBV20-1 and TRBJ1-3, with D hard to call. This CDR3 has 11 residues. V was cut by 5 bases and J by 3 bases, with 5 bases left in between. From germline, CDR1 is DFQATT and CDR2 SNEGSKA (reference sequence). CDR3: CSAEFGNTIYF. The CDR3 region has the DNA TGCAGTGCTGAATTTGGAAACACCATATATTTT.

V usage is TRBV10-3 and J usage is TRBJ2-1, with TRBD2 identical over 9 bases. Losses at the gene ends were 2 bases for V and 7 bases for J; bases not matched to a gene: 24. The CDR3 covers 21 residues. Germline CDR1 reads ENHRY; CDR2 reads SYGVKD. In nucleotides, the CDR3 is TGTGCCATCAGTGAGACCTACCCGCGGGGGATAGCGGGAGTTACGGGGAATGAGCAGTTCTTC. Translating gives CAISETYPRGIAGVTGNEQFF.

Of note for this clone: A read error may account for a junction end that differs from germline. V gene TRBV18 combines with J gene TRBJ2-1; 14 bases line up with TRBD2. In germline, CDR1 is KGHSH, CDR2 LQKENI. This CDR3 spans 18 amino acids. In DNA form, the CDR3 reads TGTGCCAGCTCACCAATTCGACTAGCGGGGGGGCCGGGCAATGAACAGTTCTTC. Its protein is CASSPIRLAGGPGNEQFF.

This chain joins TRBV4-3 and TRBJ2-2; 7 bases match TRBD2. J was trimmed by 7 bases and V by 0 bases; bases with no gene match: 5. Germline assignment: CDR1 LGHNA and CDR2 YSLEER. The CDR3 loop spans 15 amino acids. This CDR3 reads CASSQEVRESGELFF. In DNA form, the CDR3 reads TGCGCCAGCAGCCAAGAGGTGCGGGAGAGCGGGGAGCTGTTTTTT.

CDR3 DNA sequence: TGTGCCAGCAGCCTCGAAGGGATCGGGGAGCTGTTTTTT. Its protein product is CASSLEGIGELFF. The chain recombines TRBV14 with TRBJ2-2, with D unresolved. The V gene's germline CDR1 is SGHDN and CDR2 FVKESK. Trimming pared 4 bases from V and 7 bases from J, leaving 10 bases between. This CDR3 has 13 amino acids.

In nucleotides, the CDR3 is TGTGCCAGCTCACTAGCTCCGAATCAGCCCCAGCATTTT. Translating gives CASSLAPNQPQHF. The chain recombines TRBV18 with TRBJ1-5, with D hard to call. Trimming removed 4 bases at V and 4 bases at J, with 8 bases between. Germline CDR1 is KGHSH and CDR2 is LQKENI. CDR3 length: 13 amino acids.